The rows below give T cell receptor beta chains drawn from one sample of a study of T cell changes during pregnancy in multiple sclerosis. Measured with immunoSEQ multiplex PCR; TCRdb has only the in-frame clones, and not every one. The profile shows around 99,000 clones, roughly 92% of them singletons. The sample consisted of peripheral blood, taken in the third trimester of pregnancy. The receptors come from a female donor in good health, enrolled as a control in a pregnancy study. Both conserved end residues are part of each CDR3. D genes are given only for firm matches. Clone size is stated in some rows and not others, as once, few, many or a class when expanded.

CDR3aa	CDR3nt	v_gene	j_gene	abundance	d_gene
CATSRGEGDYGYTF	TGTGCCACCAGCAGAGGAGAGGGGGACTATGGCTACACCTTC	TRBV15	TRBJ1-2	-	-
CASSEFPDNYGYTF	TGTGCCAGCAGTGAATTTCCAGATAACTATGGCTACACCTTC	TRBV25-1	TRBJ1-2	-	-
CASSLGWGGARNEQFF	TGTGCCAGCAGCTTAGGATGGGGAGGCGCTCGAAATGAGCAGTTCTTC	TRBV7-2	TRBJ2-1	-	-
CSVEDLPGAGGSYEQYF	TGCAGCGTTGAAGATCTACCTGGAGCAGGAGGCAGCTACGAGCAGTACTTC	TRBV29-1	TRBJ2-7	-	-
CASSHRRQATEAFF	TGCGCCAGCAGTCATAGAAGACAGGCTACTGAAGCTTTCTTT	TRBV23-1	TRBJ1-1	-	-
CASCREVNTEAFF	TGTGCCAGCTGCAGGGAGGTGAACACTGAAGCTTTCTTT	TRBV2	TRBJ1-1	once	-
CASSVSGIIDTQYF	TGTGCCAGCAGCGTGTCAGGGATAATTGATACGCAGTATTTT	TRBV9	TRBJ2-3	-	-
CASSFGRGYGYTF	TGCGCCAGCAGCTTTGGCCGGGGCTATGGCTACACCTTC	TRBV5-1	TRBJ1-2	-	-
CASSFLAGGPDTQYF	TGTGCCAGCAGCTTTCTAGCGGGGGGGCCAGATACGCAGTATTTT	TRBV7-2	TRBJ2-3	-	TRBD2
CASSQGNRDHQPQHF	TGCGCCAGCAGCCAAGGGAACAGGGACCATCAGCCCCAGCATTTT	TRBV4-1	TRBJ1-5	-	-
CASSVRDWAPEAFF	TGTGCCAGCAGCGTAAGGGACTGGGCTCCTGAAGCTTTCTTT	TRBV9	TRBJ1-1	-	-
CASSLGARNTEAFF	TGTGCCAGTAGTCTGGGGGCCCGGAACACTGAAGCTTTCTTT	TRBV19	TRBJ1-1	-	-
CASSLDGTGYSPLHF	TGTGCCAGCAGCTTAGATGGGACAGGTTATTCACCCCTCCACTTT	TRBV7-2	TRBJ1-6	-	TRBD1
CASTSGTGHNEQFF	TGTGCCAGCACCTCCGGGACAGGTCACAATGAGCAGTTCTTC	TRBV2	TRBJ2-1	-	TRBD1
CASSTGQGTYEQYF	TGTGCCAGCAGCACAGGACAGGGGACGTACGAGCAGTACTTC	TRBV9	TRBJ2-7	-	TRBD1
CASRHDTNTGELFF	TGTGCCAGCAGACACGACACGAACACCGGGGAGCTGTTTTTT	TRBV7-9	TRBJ2-2	-	-
CASSLNGQEGRPQHF	TGCGCCAGCAGCTTGAATGGACAGGAAGGTCGGCCCCAGCATTTT	TRBV5-1	TRBJ1-5	once	TRBD1
CASSPMSGMNEQFF	TGTGCCAGCAGTCCGATGTCGGGGATGAATGAGCAGTTCTTC	TRBV6-1	TRBJ2-1	-	-
CASSTRQGSYEQYF	TGTGCCAGCAGTACCCGACAGGGGTCATACGAGCAGTACTTC	TRBV27	TRBJ2-7	-	TRBD1
CASSLGTAYNEQFF	TGTGCCAGCAGCTTAGGGACAGCCTACAATGAGCAGTTCTTC	TRBV7-9	TRBJ2-1	-	-
CATWTSGYEQYF	TGTGCCACCTGGACTAGCGGCTACGAGCAGTACTTC	TRBV6-1	TRBJ2-7	-	TRBD2
CASSLLGQGEAFF	TGTGCCAGCAGCTTATTGGGGCAAGGTGAAGCTTTCTTT	TRBV7-6	TRBJ1-1	-	-
CASSLGQIMNTEAFF	TGTGCCAGCAGCTTGGGACAGATCATGAACACTGAAGCTTTCTTT	TRBV11-3	TRBJ1-1	-	TRBD1
CASSDGPGVMNTEAFF	TGTGCCAGCAGCGACGGACCAGGGGTAATGAACACTGAAGCTTTCTTT	TRBV9	TRBJ1-1	-	-
CASSPDREGRTGELFF	TGCGCCAGCAGCCCTGACAGGGAAGGGCGCACCGGGGAGCTGTTTTTT	TRBV10-1	TRBJ2-2	-	TRBD1
CASSSNRGLNSPLHF	TGTGCCAGCAGCTCCAACAGGGGGCTGAATTCACCCCTCCACTTT	TRBV5-6	TRBJ1-6	-	TRBD1
CAWSVSLGQGVGYTF	TGTGCCTGGAGTGTCAGTTTGGGGCAGGGGGTCGGCTACACCTTC	TRBV30	TRBJ1-2	-	TRBD1
CASSFARTEAFF	TGTGCCAGCAGCTTCGCCCGGACTGAAGCTTTCTTT	TRBV7-9	TRBJ1-1	many	-